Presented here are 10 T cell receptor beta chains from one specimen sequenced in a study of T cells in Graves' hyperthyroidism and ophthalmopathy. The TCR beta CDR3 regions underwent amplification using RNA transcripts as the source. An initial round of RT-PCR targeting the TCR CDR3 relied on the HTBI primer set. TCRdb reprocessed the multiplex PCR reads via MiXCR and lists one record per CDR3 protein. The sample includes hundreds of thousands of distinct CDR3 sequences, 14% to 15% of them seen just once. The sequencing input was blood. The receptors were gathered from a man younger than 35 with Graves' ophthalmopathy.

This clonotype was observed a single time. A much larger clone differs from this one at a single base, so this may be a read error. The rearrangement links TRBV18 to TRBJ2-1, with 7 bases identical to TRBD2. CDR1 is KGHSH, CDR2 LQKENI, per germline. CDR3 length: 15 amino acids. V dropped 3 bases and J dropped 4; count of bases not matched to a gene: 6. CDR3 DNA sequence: TGTGCCAGCTCACCTACTAGCGTCCTGTACAATGAGCAGTTCTTC. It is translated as CASSPTSVLYNEQFF.

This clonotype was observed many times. The CDR3 nucleotides are TGTGCCACCAGTGATTTGCATGAGCAGTTCTTC. As protein: CATSDLHEQFF. The chain employs TRBV24-1 and TRBJ2-1, with no clear D. Germline V gives CDR1 KGHDR, CDR2 SFDVKD. The germline V and J ends were trimmed by 0 bases and 8 bases, with 1 base remaining between them. The CDR3 consists of 11 residues.

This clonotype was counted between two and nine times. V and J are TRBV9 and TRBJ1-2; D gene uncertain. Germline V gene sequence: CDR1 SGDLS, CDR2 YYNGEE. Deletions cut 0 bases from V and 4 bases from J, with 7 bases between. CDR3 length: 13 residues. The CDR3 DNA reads TGTGCCAGCAGCGTAGCCAGTGGCTATGGCTACACCTTC. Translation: CASSVASGYGYTF.

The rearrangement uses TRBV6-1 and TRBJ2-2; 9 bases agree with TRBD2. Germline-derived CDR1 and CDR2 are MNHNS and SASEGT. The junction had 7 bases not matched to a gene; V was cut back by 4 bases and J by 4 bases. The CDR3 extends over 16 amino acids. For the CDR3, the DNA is TGTGCCAGCAGTGTACAGACTAGCGGAATCACCGGGGAGCTGTTTTTT. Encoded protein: CASSVQTSGITGELFF.

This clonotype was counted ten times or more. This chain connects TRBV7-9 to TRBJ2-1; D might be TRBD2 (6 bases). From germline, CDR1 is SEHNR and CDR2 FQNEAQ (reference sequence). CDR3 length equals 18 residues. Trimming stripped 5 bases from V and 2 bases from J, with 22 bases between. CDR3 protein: CASSPALGLASTYNEQFF. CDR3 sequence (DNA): TGTGCCAGCAGCCCAGCGCTTGGTCTAGCGTCTACCTACAATGAGCAGTTCTTC.

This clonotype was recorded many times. Written as DNA, the CDR3 is TGTGCCAGCAGCCAGCACCTCGGTGAAAAACTGTTTTTT. This encodes CASSQHLGEKLFF. The chain has TRBV3-1 and TRBJ1-4; no clear D. Germline values: CDR1 LGHDT, CDR2 YNNKEL (reference sequence). V was pared by 3 bases and J by 7 bases, with 9 bases between. The CDR3 has 13 amino acids.

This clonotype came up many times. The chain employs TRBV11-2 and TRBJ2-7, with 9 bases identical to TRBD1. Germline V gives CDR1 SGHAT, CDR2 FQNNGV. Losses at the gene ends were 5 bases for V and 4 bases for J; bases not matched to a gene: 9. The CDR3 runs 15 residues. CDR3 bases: TGTGCCAGCAGCCATTACAGGGGGCGCGCATACGAGCAGTACTTC. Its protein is CASSHYRGRAYEQYF.

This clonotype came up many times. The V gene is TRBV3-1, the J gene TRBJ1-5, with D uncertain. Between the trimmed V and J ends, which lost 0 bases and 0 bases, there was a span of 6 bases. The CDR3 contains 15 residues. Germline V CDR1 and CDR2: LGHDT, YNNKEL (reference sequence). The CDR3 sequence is CASSQEGYSNQPQHF. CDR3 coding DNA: TGTGCCAGCAGCCAAGAGGGGTATAGCAATCAGCCCCAGCATTTT.

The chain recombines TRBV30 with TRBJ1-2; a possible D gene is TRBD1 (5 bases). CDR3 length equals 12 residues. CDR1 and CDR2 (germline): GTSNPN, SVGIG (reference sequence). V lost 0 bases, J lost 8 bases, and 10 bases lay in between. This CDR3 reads CAWSVTGGGYTF. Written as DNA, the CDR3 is TGTGCCTGGAGTGTAACAGGAGGGGGCTACACCTTC. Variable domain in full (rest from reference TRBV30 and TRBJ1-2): SQTIHQWPATLVQPVGSPLSLECTVEGTSNPNLYWYRQAAGRGLQLLFYSVGIGQISSEVPQNLSASRPQDRQFILSSKKLLLSDSGFYLCAWSVTGGGYTFGSGTRLTVV.

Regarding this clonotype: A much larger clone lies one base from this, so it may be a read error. The DNA of the CDR3 is TGTGCCAGCAGCGGGGACAGAATACCCTACGAGCAGTTCTTC. Translation: CASSGDRIPYEQFF. The genes are TRBV6-2 or TRBV6-3 and TRBJ2-7, with 7 bases fitting TRBD1. TRBJ2-1 matches the DNA end more closely, so the J call is doubtful. Germline assignment: CDR1 MNHEY and CDR2 SVGEGT. This CDR3 comprises 14 residues.